Given below is one T cell receptor (beta chain) in context. Antigen specificity is unknown. This could be a read error, since a much larger clone is one nucleotide away. Investigators excluded patients with uncontrolled infection, other autoimmune disease, pregnancy or lactation. Diagnostic assessment was based on clinical symptoms, serum thyroxine and TRAb, thyroid ultrasound and orbital computed tomography. The CDR3 regions of TCR beta were amplified from RNA transcripts. An initial round of RT-PCR targeting the TCR CDR3 relied on the HTBI primer set. TCRdb itself ran the multiplex PCR reads through MiXCR, one entry per CDR3 protein. The profile covers about 570,000 distinct CDR3 sequences, with more than 45% appearing a single time and under 20% taken by the ten largest. V lost 1 base, J lost 6 bases, and 15 bases stayed unmatched. This CDR3 is built from 17 residues. Germline V gene lookup returns CDR1 SGHRS and CDR2 YFSETQ.

This entry belongs to a study of T cells in Graves' hyperthyroidism and ophthalmopathy. Study observations and caveats: A median around six months before onset, the model predicted ophthalmopathy. Most expanded thyroid clonotypes above 0.001 recurred in blood.

This TCR was sampled from an adult woman with Graves' disease, either hyperthyroidism or ophthalmopathy (not recorded which). Sequencing used peripheral blood or thyroid tissue (not recorded which). The rearrangement links TRBV5-1 to TRBJ1-1; TRBD1 aligns across 7 bases. The CDR3 nucleotides are TGCGCCAGCAGCTTGAGGGGCAGGGGGATTGATGTACCTGAAGCTTTCTTT. Protein sequence: CASSLRGRGIDVPEAFF.